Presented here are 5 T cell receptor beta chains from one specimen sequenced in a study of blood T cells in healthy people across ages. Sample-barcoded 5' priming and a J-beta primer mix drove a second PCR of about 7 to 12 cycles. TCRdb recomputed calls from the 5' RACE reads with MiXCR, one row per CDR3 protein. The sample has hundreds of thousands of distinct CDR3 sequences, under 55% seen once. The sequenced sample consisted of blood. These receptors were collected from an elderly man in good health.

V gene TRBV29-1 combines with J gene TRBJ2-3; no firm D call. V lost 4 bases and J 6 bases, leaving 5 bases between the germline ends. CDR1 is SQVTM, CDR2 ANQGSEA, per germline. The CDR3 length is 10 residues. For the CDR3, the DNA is TGCAGCGTTGGGGTTGATACGCAGTATTTT. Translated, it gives CSVGVDTQYF.

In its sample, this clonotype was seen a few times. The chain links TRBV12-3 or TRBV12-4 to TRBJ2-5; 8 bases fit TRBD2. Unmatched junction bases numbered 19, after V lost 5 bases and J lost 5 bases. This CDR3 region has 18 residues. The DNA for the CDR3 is TGTGCCAGCAGTCCCCCCGGACTAGCAGGGCCCGGTGGGGAGACCCAGTACTTC. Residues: CASSPPGLAGPGGETQYF.

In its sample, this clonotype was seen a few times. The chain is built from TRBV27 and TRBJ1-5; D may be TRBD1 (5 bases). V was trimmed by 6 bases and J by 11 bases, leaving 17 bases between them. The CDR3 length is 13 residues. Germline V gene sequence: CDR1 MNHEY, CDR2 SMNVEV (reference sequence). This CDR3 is CASRATARGAQHF. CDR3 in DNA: TGTGCCAGCAGAGCGACAGCCAGAGGAGCCCAGCATTTT.

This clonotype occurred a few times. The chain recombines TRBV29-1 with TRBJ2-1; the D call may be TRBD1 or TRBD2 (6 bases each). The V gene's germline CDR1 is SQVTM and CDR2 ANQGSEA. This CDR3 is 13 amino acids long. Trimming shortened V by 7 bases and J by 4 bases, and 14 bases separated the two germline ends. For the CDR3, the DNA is TGCAGCGGGGGGGCAGGGATATACAATGAGCAGTTCTTC. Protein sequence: CSGGAGIYNEQFF.

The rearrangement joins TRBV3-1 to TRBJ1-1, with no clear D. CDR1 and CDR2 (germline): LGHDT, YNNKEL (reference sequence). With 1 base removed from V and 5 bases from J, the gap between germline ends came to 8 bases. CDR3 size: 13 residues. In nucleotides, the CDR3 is TGTGCCAGCAGCCAAGGGATTGGAACTGAAGCTTTCTTT. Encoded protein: CASSQGIGTEAFF.